Listed here are 31 T cell receptor beta chains from one sample, sequenced in a study of shared clonotypes between healthy human individuals. Sequencing used immunoSEQ multiplex PCR; TCRdb keeps in-frame clones, though not all of them. Of hundreds of thousands of clones in the sample, about 92% were seen once. CD45RO-negative, CCR7-positively selected cells formed the naive CD8 fraction, excluding terminally differentiated effector memory CD45RA+ cells. The sequencing sample was made of naive CD8+ T cells sorted from blood. Receptor source: a young man in good health.

The chain is built from TRBV15 and TRBJ2-7; no clear D. V was clipped by 0 bases and J by 4 bases, with 10 bases between them. The CDR3 length is 14 residues. CDR1 is LNHNV, CDR2 YYDKDF, per germline (reference sequence). Here the CDR3 reads CATSRDDSKYEQYF. CDR3 DNA: TGTGCCACCAGCAGAGATGATTCCAAATACGAGCAGTACTTC. Supplemented by reference TRBV15 and TRBJ2-7, the full variable domain reads DAMVIQNPRYQVTQFGKPVTLSCSQTLNHNVMYWYQQKSSQAPKLLFHYYDKDFNNEADTPDNFQSRRPNTSFCFLDIRSPGLGDTAMYLCATSRDDSKYEQYFGPGTRLTVT.

This clone was detected a few times. This chain's CDR3 is CASSLYRVGSYEQYF. The CDR3 DNA sequence: TGTGCCAGCAGCTTATATAGGGTTGGATCCTACGAGCAGTACTTC. The J gene is TRBJ2-7, the V gene TRBV11-1; D ambiguous. The CDR3 contains 15 residues. In germline, CDR1 is SGHAT, CDR2 FQDESV (reference sequence). Between the trimmed V and J ends, which lost 2 bases and 1 base, there was a span of 12 bases. The whole variable domain, remainder taken from reference TRBV11-1 and TRBJ2-7, is EAEVAQSPRYKITEKSQAVAFWCDPISGHATLYWYRQILGQGPELLVQFQDESVVDDSQLPKDRFSAERLKGVDSTLKIQPAELGDSAMYLCASSLYRVGSYEQYFGPGTRLTVT.

The chain uses TRBV4-1 and TRBJ2-7, with 9 bases that match TRBD1. After removal of 3 bases from V and 1 base from J, the junction contained 4 bases not matched to a gene. The CDR3 spans 15 residues. CDR1 and CDR2 from the germline V gene are MGHRA and YSYEKL. The CDR3 region has the DNA TGCGCCAGCAGCCATGCCGGGACAGGGTCCTACGAGCAGTACTTC. Amino acid sequence: CASSHAGTGSYEQYF.

The V gene is TRBV14, the J gene TRBJ2-7; no firm D call. Trimming pared 4 bases from V and 2 bases from J, leaving 6 bases between. In germline, CDR1 is SGHDN, CDR2 FVKESK. The CDR3 extends over 12 amino acids. The CDR3 nucleotides are TGTGCCAGCAGCCCTTCAACCTACGAGCAGTACTTC. Translating it yields CASSPSTYEQYF.

The chain employs TRBV11-2 and TRBJ2-3; the D gene is possibly TRBD2 (6 bases). V was shortened by 3 bases and J by 5 bases, with 18 bases between the two germline ends. CDR1 and CDR2 (germline): SGHAT, FQNNGV. The CDR3 is 16 residues long. The DNA for the CDR3 is TGTGCCAGCAGCTTGGGGCTAGCCCTCGGGGGAGATACGCAGTATTTT. Translated: CASSLGLALGGDTQYF.

This chain links TRBV7-9 with TRBJ2-3; 12 nucleotides agree with TRBD1. The CDR3 extends over 15 amino acids. The V and J ends lost 4 bases and 6 bases, in that order; junction bases with no gene match: 5. Per the germline V gene, CDR1 is SEHNR and CDR2 is FQNEAQ (reference sequence). The CDR3 region has the DNA TGTGCCAGCAGCTCAGGGGACAGGGGGCACGATACGCAGTATTTT. This translates into CASSSGDRGHDTQYF.

The rearrangement uses TRBV6-1 and TRBJ2-1, with 7 bases fitting TRBD2. The CDR3 consists of 13 residues. The V gene's germline CDR1 is MNHNS and CDR2 SASEGT. V lost 5 bases, J lost 14 bases, and 12 bases stayed unmatched. The CDR3 sequence is CASSMTDPGLKFF. Written as DNA, the CDR3 is TGTGCCAGCAGTATGACCGATCCGGGACTAAAGTTCTTC.

The DNA for the CDR3 is TGTGCCAGCAGCGACGGACTAGCGGGCGGAGTCACCGGGGAGCTGTTTTTT. This sequence encodes CASSDGLAGGVTGELFF. The chain links TRBV9 to TRBJ2-2; TRBD2 matches 11 bases. CDR1 SGDLS and CDR2 YYNGEE come from the germline V gene. V lost 3 bases, J lost 4 bases, and 8 bases stayed unmatched. The CDR3 extends over 17 amino acids.

A single count supports this clone. Sequence at one end of the junction differs from germline and may be a read error. The chain employs TRBV29-1 and TRBJ2-5; D gene ambiguous. Germline CDR1 SQVTM, CDR2 ANQGSEA. There are 12 residues in the CDR3. The CDR3 reads CSADRDQVTQYF. DNA of the CDR3: TGCAGCGCTGATCGTGACCAAGTGACCCAGTACTTC.

This sequence joins TRBV6-5 and TRBJ2-3; D call uncertain. CDR1 and CDR2 (germline): MNHEY, SVGAGI. Trimming removed 5 bases at V and 2 bases at J, with 11 bases between. This CDR3 contains 14 residues. The CDR3 DNA reads as TGTGCCAGCAGTCCCATAGCTTACACAGATACGCAGTATTTT. Translating it yields CASSPIAYTDTQYF.

This chain uses TRBV4-1 with TRBJ2-1, with TRBD2 identical over 9 bases. V gave up 1 base and J gave up 0 bases; unmatched junction bases: 7. CDR3 length: 18 amino acids. Germline V lookup: CDR1 MGHRA, CDR2 YSYEKL. The CDR3: CASSQVPSGDSSYNEQFF. The DNA of the CDR3 is TGCGCCAGCAGCCAAGTCCCTAGCGGGGACAGCTCCTACAATGAGCAGTTCTTC.

This clone was seen once. The V call is TRBV7-2, the J call TRBJ2-2, with D maybe TRBD1 (5 bases). This CDR3 region has 15 residues. Germline CDR1 reads SGHTA; CDR2 reads FQGNSA. With 3 bases removed from V and 0 bases from J, the gap between germline ends came to 8 bases. The CDR3: CASSLARANTGELFF. The CDR3 nucleotides read TGTGCCAGCAGCTTGGCCAGGGCGAACACCGGGGAGCTGTTTTTT. Filled out from reference TRBV7-2 and TRBJ2-2, the complete variable domain reads GAGVSQSPSNKVTEKGKDVELRCDPISGHTALYWYRQSLGQGLEFLIYFQGNSAPDKSGLPSDRFSAERTGGSVSTLTIQRTQQEDSAVYLCASSLARANTGELFFGEGSRLTVL.

This clone was found once. The chain employs TRBV28 and TRBJ2-1, with TRBD1 as a possible D gene (5 bases). Trimming pared 5 bases from V and 3 bases from J, leaving 14 bases between. Germline V gene sequence: CDR1 MDHEN, CDR2 SYDVKM. The CDR3 loop spans 15 amino acids. Written as DNA, the CDR3 is TGTGCCAGCAGTGAGGAAGGGGAAGGCTACAATGAGCAGTTCTTC. Translation gives CASSEEGEGYNEQFF.

The chain uses TRBV11-2 and TRBJ1-4; D not resolved. Germline lookup yields CDR1 SGHAT and CDR2 FQNNGV. CDR3 length: 14 amino acids. With 0 bases removed from V and 7 bases from J, the gap between germline ends came to 9 bases. The CDR3 DNA is TGTGCCAGCAGCTTAGATTCCCCAGCTGAAAAACTGTTTTTT. Encoded protein: CASSLDSPAEKLFF.

The chain is built from TRBV27 and TRBJ2-2; 8 nucleotides line up with TRBD2. Germline V lookup: CDR1 MNHEY, CDR2 SMNVEV (reference sequence). The J segment lost 5 bases and the V segment lost 6 bases, leaving 8 bases of the junction unmatched. The CDR3 spans 15 residues. The chain's CDR3 is CASSSTSGFTGELFF. The CDR3 nucleotides read TGTGCCAGCAGCTCAACTAGCGGCTTTACCGGGGAGCTGTTTTTT.

The chain combines TRBV9 with TRBJ2-7; D not resolved. The length of the CDR3 is 14 residues. Germline V gene data show CDR1 as SGDLS and CDR2 as YYNGEE. The germline V and J ends were trimmed by 0 bases and 0 bases, with 7 bases remaining between them. Here the CDR3 reads CASSVGVISYEQYF. The CDR3 nucleotides read TGTGCCAGCAGCGTAGGGGTCATCTCCTACGAGCAGTACTTC.

The V call is TRBV4-3, the J call TRBJ2-7; 8 bases align to TRBD1. The CDR3 spans 16 residues. CDR1 is LGHNA and CDR2 is YSLEER in the germline V gene. Trimming took 3 bases from V and 2 from J; bases not matched to a gene: 9. The CDR3 loop reads CASSQAGTGHTYEQYF. Here the CDR3 DNA reads TGCGCCAGCAGCCAGGCCGGGACAGGTCACACCTACGAGCAGTACTTC.

V usage is TRBV5-4 and J usage is TRBJ1-1; 9 nucleotides line up with TRBD1. The CDR3 consists of 15 residues. Germline values: CDR1 SGHNT, CDR2 YYREEE (reference sequence). J lost 2 bases, V lost 1 base, and 3 bases had no gene match. The CDR3 region has the DNA TGTGCCAGCAGCTTGAAACAGGGGGCTAACACTGAAGCTTTCTTT. This sequence encodes CASSLKQGANTEAFF. Full variable domain (missing parts from reference TRBV5-4 and TRBJ1-1): ETGVTQSPTHLIKTRGQQVTLRCSSQSGHNTVSWYQQALGQGPQFIFQYYREEENGRGNFPPRFSGLQFPNYSSELNVNALELDDSALYLCASSLKQGANTEAFFGQGTRLTVV.

With respect to this clone: The sample holds other DNA sequences that translate to the same CDR3. This chain uses TRBV7-9 with TRBJ2-1, with a weak D call TRBD2 (6 bases). The CDR3 length is 12 residues. Germline V CDR1 and CDR2: SEHNR, FQNEAQ (reference sequence). Trimming removed 6 bases from V and 6 bases from J, with 9 bases in between. CDR3 DNA sequence: TGTGCCAGCAGTCTAGCGCCCAATGAGCAGTTCTTC. Its translation is CASSLAPNEQFF.

The rearrangement links TRBV7-9 to TRBJ2-1; 9 bases line up with TRBD2. The CDR3 length is 17 residues. Per the germline V gene, CDR1 is SEHNR and CDR2 is FQNEAQ (reference sequence). Trimming cost V 6 bases and J 0 bases; bases outside gene matches: 9. This CDR3 reads CASRARTSDSSYNEQFF. Written as DNA, the CDR3 is TGTGCCAGCAGGGCACGGACTAGCGATAGCTCCTACAATGAGCAGTTCTTC.

This chain connects TRBV5-8 to TRBJ2-7, with 10 bases aligning to TRBD1. This CDR3 has 14 amino acids. CDR1 is SGHTS and CDR2 is YDEGEE in the germline V gene. J lost 1 base, V lost 4 bases, and 2 bases had no gene match. CDR3 amino acids: CASSTGQGSYEQYF. The DNA for the CDR3 is TGTGCCAGCAGCACGGGACAGGGGTCCTACGAGCAGTACTTC.

The chain employs TRBV7-9 and TRBJ2-2; 9 nucleotides agree with TRBD2. The germline V gene encodes CDR1 SEHNR and CDR2 FQNEAQ (reference sequence). After removal of 1 base from V and 6 bases from J, the junction contained 9 bases not matched to a gene. The CDR3 has 17 residues. The CDR3 region is CASSLEGGRAGAGELFF. CDR3 DNA: TGTGCCAGCAGCTTAGAGGGCGGGAGGGCCGGTGCCGGGGAGCTGTTTTTT.

This clone was detected only once. The chain joins TRBV10-3 to TRBJ2-7; D remains ambiguous. CDR3 length: 15 amino acids. Germline lookup yields CDR1 ENHRY and CDR2 SYGVKD. V was trimmed by 1 base and J by 3 bases, leaving 13 bases between them. This chain's CDR3 is CAISEWTAGYYEQYF. The CDR3 DNA reads as TGTGCCATCAGTGAGTGGACGGCTGGGTACTACGAGCAGTACTTC.

The chain employs TRBV30 and TRBJ2-1; TRBD2 matches at 10 bases. The CDR3 covers 13 residues. V trimming: 5 bases; J trimming: 9 bases; junction bases outside the gene matches: 7. Per germline, CDR1 GTSNPN and CDR2 SVGIG (reference sequence). The CDR3 protein is CAWDGTSVGEQFF. The CDR3 region has the DNA TGTGCCTGGGACGGGACTAGCGTAGGTGAGCAGTTCTTC.

The CDR3 DNA sequence: TGCGCCAGCAGCACGAGCGGGAGTACGGGCAATGAGCAGTTCTTC. This encodes CASSTSGSTGNEQFF. The chain employs TRBV5-1 and TRBJ2-1; TRBD2 matches 8 bases. The germline V gene encodes CDR1 SGHRS and CDR2 YFSETQ. The CDR3 is made up of 15 amino acids. Trimming at V came to 4 bases and at J to 6 bases, leaving 9 bases not matched to a gene.

The V gene is TRBV2, the J gene TRBJ1-1; 11 nucleotides agree with TRBD1. Germline loops: CDR1 SNHLY, CDR2 FYNNEI. This CDR3 is 17 amino acids long. The junction had 13 bases not matched to a gene; V was cut back by 6 bases and J by 4 bases. CDR3 sequence (DNA): TGTGCCAGCAGACGTTACTCTACCGGGACAGGGGGCACTGAAGCTTTCTTT. Its protein product is CASRRYSTGTGGTEAFF. The variable domain in full, completed from reference TRBV2 and TRBJ1-1, reads EPEVTQTPSHQVTQMGQEVILRCVPISNHLYFYWYRQILGQKVEFLVSFYNNEISEKSEIFDDQFSVERPDGSNFTLKIRSTKLEDSAMYFCASRRYSTGTGGTEAFFGQGTRLTVV.

This chain joins TRBV7-9 and TRBJ2-7, with a possible D match to TRBD2 (5 bases). The CDR3 extends over 13 amino acids. V lost 2 bases to trimming and J lost 3 bases, with 8 bases between them. Germline V lookup: CDR1 SEHNR, CDR2 FQNEAQ (reference sequence). CDR3 loop: CASSLTDFYEQYF. The CDR3 bases are TGTGCCAGCAGCTTAACGGACTTCTACGAGCAGTACTTC.

This chain links TRBV6-6 with TRBJ1-1; the match to TRBD1 covers 8 bases. This CDR3 has 14 residues. Germline CDR1 MNHNY, CDR2 SVGAGI (reference sequence). With V trimmed by 11 bases and J by 1 base, 9 bases remained unmatched. In DNA form, the CDR3 reads TGTGCCGGGGGTCAGGGGGCGCAGAACACTGAAGCTTTCTTT. This gives the protein CAGGQGAQNTEAFF.

This chain connects TRBV4-1 to TRBJ2-1; 8 bases agree with TRBD2. The ends lost 1 base at V and 5 bases at J; junction bases unmatched: 13. This CDR3 has 18 amino acids. Germline values: CDR1 MGHRA, CDR2 YSYEKL. The CDR3 protein is CASSQVGSGRTLDNEQFF. The CDR3 DNA reads as TGCGCCAGCAGCCAAGTCGGGAGCGGGAGAACTCTCGACAATGAGCAGTTCTTC.

The chain combines TRBV27 with TRBJ2-7, with TRBD2 matching over 9 bases. V dropped 4 bases and J dropped 5; count of bases not matched to a gene: 15. CDR1 MNHEY and CDR2 SMNVEV come from the germline V gene (reference sequence). CDR3 size: 17 residues. The CDR3 sequence is CASSSLSGLAIMDEQYF. The CDR3 nucleotides are TGTGCCAGCAGTTCCCTATCGGGACTAGCAATTATGGACGAGCAGTACTTC.

The chain couples TRBV4-1 to TRBJ2-2; 7 nucleotides line up with TRBD2. The germline V gene encodes CDR1 MGHRA and CDR2 YSYEKL. This CDR3 contains 14 residues. With V trimmed by 4 bases and J by 8 bases, 7 bases remained unmatched. The CDR3 DNA follows: TGCGCCAGCAGCCCTCCGACGGGGGGAGGGGAGCTGTTTTTT. This codes for CASSPPTGGGELFF.